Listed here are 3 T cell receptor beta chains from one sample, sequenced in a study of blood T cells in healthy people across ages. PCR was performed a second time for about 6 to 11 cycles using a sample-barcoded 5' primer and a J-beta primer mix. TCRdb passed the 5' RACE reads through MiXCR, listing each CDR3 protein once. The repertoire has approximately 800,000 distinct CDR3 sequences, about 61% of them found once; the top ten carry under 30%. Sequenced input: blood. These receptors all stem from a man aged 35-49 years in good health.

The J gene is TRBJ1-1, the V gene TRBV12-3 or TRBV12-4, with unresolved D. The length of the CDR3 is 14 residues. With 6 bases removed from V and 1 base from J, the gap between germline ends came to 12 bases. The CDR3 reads CASRPVVQNTEAFF. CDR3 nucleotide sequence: TGTGCCAGCAGACCCGTAGTCCAGAACACTGAAGCTTTCTTT.

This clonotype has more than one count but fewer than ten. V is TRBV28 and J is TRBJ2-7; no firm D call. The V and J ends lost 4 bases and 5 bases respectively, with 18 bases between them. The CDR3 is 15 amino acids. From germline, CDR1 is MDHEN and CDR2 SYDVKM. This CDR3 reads CASSSIWAPGDEQYF. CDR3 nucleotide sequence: TGTGCCAGCAGTTCCATTTGGGCCCCTGGGGACGAGCAGTACTTC.

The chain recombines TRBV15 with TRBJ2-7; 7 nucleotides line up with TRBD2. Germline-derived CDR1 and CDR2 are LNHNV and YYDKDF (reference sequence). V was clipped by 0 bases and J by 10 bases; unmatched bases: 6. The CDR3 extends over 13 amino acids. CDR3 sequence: CATSRDREGSQYF. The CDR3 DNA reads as TGTGCCACCAGCAGAGATAGGGAGGGGTCCCAGTACTTC.